This T cell receptor (beta chain) was captured by sequencing in a study of CD8+CD57+ T cells in acquired aplastic anemia. Sequencing was done on patients that had shown CD8+CD57+ cell expansion by flow cytometry. The germline gives CDR1 MRHNA, CDR2 SNTAGT. This CDR3 is 16 amino acids long. Trimming took 6 bases from V and 6 from J; bases not matched to a gene: 7. Genomic DNA provided the template from which TCR beta VDJ and CDR3 profiles were obtained. Each CDR3 protein gets one entry after TCRdb re-called the reads with MiXCR. The sample lists 150,000 to 200,000 distinct CDR3 sequences; over 55% were seen once.

The receptor was derived from a human donor with aplastic anemia. The rearrangement links TRBV6-4 to TRBJ2-2; 13 bases fit TRBD2. Sequenced: sorted CD4+, CD8+, or CD8+CD57+ T cells (not recorded which) from PBMCs. CDR3 residues: CASSPGTSGEAGELFF. The CDR3 DNA sequence: TGTGCCAGCAGCCCCGGGACTAGCGGGGAAGCCGGGGAGCTGTTTTTT.